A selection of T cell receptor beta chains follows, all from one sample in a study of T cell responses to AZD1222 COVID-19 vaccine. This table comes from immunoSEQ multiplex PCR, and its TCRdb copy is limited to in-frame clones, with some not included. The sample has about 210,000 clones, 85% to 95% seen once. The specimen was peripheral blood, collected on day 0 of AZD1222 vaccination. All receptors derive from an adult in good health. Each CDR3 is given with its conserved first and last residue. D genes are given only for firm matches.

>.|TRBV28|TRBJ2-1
CASRFWREQFF
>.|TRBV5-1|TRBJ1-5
CASSVGGYSNQPQHF
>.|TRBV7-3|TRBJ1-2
CASSFSEGYGYTF
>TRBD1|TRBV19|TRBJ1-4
CASSWTGGDEKLFF
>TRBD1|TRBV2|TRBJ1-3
CASSPGQGYNTIYF
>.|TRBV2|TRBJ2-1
CASSVSGRSYNEQFF
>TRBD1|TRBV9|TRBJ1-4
CASSAWTGGRSNEKLFF
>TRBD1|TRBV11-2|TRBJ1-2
CASSLGQVNYGYTF
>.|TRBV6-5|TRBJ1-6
CASLLGGRISPLHF
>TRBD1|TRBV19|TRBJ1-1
CASIQGAGRRNTEAFF
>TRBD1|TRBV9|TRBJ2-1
CASSVGQGVYNEQFF
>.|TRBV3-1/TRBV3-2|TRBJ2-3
CASSQISSSDTQYF
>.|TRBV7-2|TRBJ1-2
CASSLETTGRLGANYGYTF
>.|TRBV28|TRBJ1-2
CASRAGLYGYTF
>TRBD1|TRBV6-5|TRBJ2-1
CASSPPRDSNEQFF
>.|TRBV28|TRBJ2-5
CASSFSGEETQYF
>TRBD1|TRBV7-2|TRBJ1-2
CASSFKGANGYTF
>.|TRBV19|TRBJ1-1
CASSMSSPRSEAFF
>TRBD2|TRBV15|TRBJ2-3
CATSRGTSEGTDTQYF
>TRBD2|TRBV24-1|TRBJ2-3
CATGGETDTQYF